The clone carrying this T cell receptor beta chain was counted a single time. Its antigen remains unidentified. This record belongs to a study of T cell responses to AZD1222 COVID-19 vaccine. In the study overall: Samples with a second dose at about 4 or about 12 weeks were pooled together.

Data came from immunoSEQ multiplex PCR; TCRdb stores just in-frame clones and leaves some out. Of about 110,000 clones listed, approximately 84% were seen once; the top ten hold 7% to 9%. Between the trimmed V and J ends, which lost 1 base and 11 bases, there was a span of 14 bases. The CDR3 totals 12 residues. Germline V gene data show CDR1 as GTSNPN and CDR2 as SVGIG (reference sequence). Study findings and constraints: Reports indicate that nearly half of spike-specific TCRs are directed at unmutated variant regions. Repertoires in all cases were sampled only once the peak T cell response had passed.

This TCR came from an adult in good health. Here the sequenced sample was peripheral blood, taken on day 0 of AZD1222 vaccination. This chain connects TRBV30 to TRBJ1-1, with D maybe TRBD1 (6 bases). The CDR3 nucleotides read TGTGCCTGGAGTGGCCTGGGGGGGCTTGCTTTCTTT. This encodes CAWSGLGGLAFF.